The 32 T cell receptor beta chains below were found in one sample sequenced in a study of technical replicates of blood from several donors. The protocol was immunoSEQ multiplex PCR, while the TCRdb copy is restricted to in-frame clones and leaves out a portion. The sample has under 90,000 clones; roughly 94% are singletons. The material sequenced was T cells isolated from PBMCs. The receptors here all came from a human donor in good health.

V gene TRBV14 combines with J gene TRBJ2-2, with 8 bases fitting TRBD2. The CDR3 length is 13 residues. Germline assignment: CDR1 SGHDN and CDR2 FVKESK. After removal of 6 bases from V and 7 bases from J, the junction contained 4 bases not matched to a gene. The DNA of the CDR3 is TGTGCCAGCAGTTCAACTAGCGGCGGGGAGCTGTTTTTT. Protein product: CASSSTSGGELFF.

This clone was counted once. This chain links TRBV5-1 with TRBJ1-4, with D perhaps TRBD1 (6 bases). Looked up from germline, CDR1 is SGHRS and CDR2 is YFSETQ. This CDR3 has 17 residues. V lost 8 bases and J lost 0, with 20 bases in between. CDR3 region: CASCRGMVRATNEKLFF. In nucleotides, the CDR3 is TGCGCCAGTTGCAGGGGAATGGTGAGAGCAACTAATGAAAAACTGTTTTTT.

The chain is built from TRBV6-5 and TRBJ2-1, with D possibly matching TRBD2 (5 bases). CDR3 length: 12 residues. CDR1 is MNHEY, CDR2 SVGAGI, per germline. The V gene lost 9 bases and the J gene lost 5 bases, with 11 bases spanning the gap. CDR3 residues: CASGSRHNEQFF. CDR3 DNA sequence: TGTGCCAGTGGGAGCAGACACAATGAGCAGTTCTTC.

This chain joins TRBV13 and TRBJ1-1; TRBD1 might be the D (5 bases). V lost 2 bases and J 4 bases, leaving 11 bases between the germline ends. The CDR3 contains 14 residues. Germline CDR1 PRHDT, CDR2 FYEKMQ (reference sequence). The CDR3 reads CASSLPGESTEAFF. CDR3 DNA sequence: TGTGCCAGCAGCTTACCGGGGGAAAGCACTGAAGCTTTCTTT.

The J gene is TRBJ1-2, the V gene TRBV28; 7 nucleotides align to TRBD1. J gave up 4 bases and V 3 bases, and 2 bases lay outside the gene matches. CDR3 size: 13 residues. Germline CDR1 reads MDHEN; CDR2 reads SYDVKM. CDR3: CASSLTGSYGYTF. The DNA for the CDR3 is TGTGCCAGCAGTTTGACAGGGAGCTATGGCTACACCTTC.

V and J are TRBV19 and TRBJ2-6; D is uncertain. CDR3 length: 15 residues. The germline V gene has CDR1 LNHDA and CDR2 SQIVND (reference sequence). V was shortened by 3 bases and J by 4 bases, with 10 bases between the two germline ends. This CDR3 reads CASSISPSGANVLTF. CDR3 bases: TGTGCCAGTAGTATTAGTCCTTCAGGGGCCAACGTCCTGACTTTC.

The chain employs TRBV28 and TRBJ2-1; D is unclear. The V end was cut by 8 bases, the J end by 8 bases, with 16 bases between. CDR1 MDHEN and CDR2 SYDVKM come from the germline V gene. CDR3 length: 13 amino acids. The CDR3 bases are TGTGCCAGCCAATTCATTCTACGGGATGAGCAGTTCTTC. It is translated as CASQFILRDEQFF.

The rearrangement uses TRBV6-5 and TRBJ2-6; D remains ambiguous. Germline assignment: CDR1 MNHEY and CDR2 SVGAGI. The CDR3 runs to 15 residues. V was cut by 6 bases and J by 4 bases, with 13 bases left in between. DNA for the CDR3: TGTGCCAGCAGCCCCCACGGTGCCGGGGCCAACGTCCTGACTTTC. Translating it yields CASSPHGAGANVLTF.

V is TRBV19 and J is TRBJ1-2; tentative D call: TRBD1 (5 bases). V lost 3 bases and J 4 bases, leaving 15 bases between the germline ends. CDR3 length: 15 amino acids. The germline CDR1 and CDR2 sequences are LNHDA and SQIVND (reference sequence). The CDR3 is CASSIPGGTGYGYTF. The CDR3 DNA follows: TGTGCCAGTAGTATCCCCGGCGGGACGGGCTATGGCTACACCTTC.

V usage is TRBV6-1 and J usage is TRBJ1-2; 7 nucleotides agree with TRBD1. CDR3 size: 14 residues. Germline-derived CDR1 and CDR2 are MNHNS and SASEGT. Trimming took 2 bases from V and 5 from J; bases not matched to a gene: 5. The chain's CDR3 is CASSEMGTVYGYTF. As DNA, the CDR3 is TGTGCCAGCAGTGAAATGGGGACAGTTTATGGCTACACCTTC.

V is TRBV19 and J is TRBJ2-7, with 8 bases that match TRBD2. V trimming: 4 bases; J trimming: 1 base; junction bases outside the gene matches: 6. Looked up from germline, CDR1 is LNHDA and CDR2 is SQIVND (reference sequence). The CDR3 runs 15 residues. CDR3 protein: CASSTVAGRSYEQYF. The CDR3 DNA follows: TGTGCCAGTAGTACCGTAGCGGGAAGGTCCTACGAGCAGTACTTC.

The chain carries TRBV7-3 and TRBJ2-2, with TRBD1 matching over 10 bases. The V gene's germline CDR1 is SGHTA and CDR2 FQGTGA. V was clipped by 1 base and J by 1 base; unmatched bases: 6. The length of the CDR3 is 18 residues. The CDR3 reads CASSLKPRTGGNTGELFF. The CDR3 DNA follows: TGTGCCAGCAGCTTAAAACCCCGGACAGGGGGGAACACCGGGGAGCTGTTTTTT.

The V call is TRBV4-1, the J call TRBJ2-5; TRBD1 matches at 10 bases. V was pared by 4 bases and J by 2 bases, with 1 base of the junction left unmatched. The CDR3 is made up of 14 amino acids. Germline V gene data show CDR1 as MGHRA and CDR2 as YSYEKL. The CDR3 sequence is CASSPGQGQETQYF. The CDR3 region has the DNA TGCGCCAGCAGCCCGGGACAGGGGCAAGAGACCCAGTACTTC.

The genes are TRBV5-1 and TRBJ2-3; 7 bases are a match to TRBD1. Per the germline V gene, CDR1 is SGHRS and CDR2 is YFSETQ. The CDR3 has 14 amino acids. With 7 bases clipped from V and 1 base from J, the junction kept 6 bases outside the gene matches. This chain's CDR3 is CASGPTGGTDTQYF. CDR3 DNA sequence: TGCGCCAGCGGCCCAACAGGGGGCACAGATACGCAGTATTTT.

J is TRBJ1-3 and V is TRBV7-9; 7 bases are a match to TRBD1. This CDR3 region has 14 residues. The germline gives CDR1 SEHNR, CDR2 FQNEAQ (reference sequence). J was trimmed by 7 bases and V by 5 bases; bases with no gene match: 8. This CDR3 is CASSPDRAENTIYF. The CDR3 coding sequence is TGTGCCAGCAGCCCAGACAGGGCGGAGAACACCATATATTTT.

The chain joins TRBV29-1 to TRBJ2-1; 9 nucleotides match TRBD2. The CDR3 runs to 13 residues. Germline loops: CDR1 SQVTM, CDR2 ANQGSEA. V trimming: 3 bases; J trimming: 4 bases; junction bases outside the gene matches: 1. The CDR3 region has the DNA TGCAGCGTTGAGGGACTAGCTTACAATGAGCAGTTCTTC. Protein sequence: CSVEGLAYNEQFF.

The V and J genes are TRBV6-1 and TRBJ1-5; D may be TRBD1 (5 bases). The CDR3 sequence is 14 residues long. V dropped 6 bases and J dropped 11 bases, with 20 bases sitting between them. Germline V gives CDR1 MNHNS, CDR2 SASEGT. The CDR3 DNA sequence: TGTGCCAGCAGACCCGGGGGAGGGAGGTTATCCCAGCATTTT. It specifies CASRPGGGRLSQHF.

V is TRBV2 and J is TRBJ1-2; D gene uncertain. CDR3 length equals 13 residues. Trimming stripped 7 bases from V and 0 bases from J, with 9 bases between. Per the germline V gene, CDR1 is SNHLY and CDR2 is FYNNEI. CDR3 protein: CASTGRPNYGYTF. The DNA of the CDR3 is TGTGCCAGCACCGGGAGGCCTAACTATGGCTACACCTTC. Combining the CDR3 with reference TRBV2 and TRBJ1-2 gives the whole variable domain EPEVTQTPSHQVTQMGQEVILRCVPISNHLYFYWYRQILGQKVEFLVSFYNNEISEKSEIFDDQFSVERPDGSNFTLKIRSTKLEDSAMYFCASTGRPNYGYTFGSGTRLTVV.

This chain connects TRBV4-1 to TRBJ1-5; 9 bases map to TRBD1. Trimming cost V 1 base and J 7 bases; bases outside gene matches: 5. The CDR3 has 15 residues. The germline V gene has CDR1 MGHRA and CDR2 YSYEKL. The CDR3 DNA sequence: TGCGCCAGCAGCCAAGTCGGGACAGGGTTACAGCCCCAGCATTTT. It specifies CASSQVGTGLQPQHF.

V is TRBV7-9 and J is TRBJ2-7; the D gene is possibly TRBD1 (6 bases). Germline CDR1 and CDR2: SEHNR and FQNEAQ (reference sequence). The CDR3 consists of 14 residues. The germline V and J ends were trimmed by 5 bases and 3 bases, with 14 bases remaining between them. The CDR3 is CASSDRHRVYEQYF. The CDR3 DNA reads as TGTGCCAGCAGCGACCGCCACAGGGTCTACGAGCAGTACTTC. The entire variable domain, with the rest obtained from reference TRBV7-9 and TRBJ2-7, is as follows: DTGVSQNPRHKITKRGQNVTFRCDPISEHNRLYWYRQTLGQGPEFLTYFQNEAQLEKSRLLSDRFSAERPKGSFSTLEIQRTEQGDSAMYLCASSDRHRVYEQYFGPGTRLTVT.

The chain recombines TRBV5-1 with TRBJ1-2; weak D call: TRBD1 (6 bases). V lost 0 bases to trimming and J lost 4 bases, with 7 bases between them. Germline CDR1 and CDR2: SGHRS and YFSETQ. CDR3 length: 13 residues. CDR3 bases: TGCGCCAGCAGCTTGGGAGGGGGCTATGGCTACACCTTC. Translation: CASSLGGGYGYTF.

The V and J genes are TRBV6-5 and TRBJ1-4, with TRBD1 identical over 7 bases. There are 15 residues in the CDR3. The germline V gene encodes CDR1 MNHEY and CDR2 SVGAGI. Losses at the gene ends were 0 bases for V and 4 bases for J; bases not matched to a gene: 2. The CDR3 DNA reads TGTGCCAGCAGTTACTCTTACAGGGGTAATGAAAAACTGTTTTTT. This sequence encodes CASSYSYRGNEKLFF.

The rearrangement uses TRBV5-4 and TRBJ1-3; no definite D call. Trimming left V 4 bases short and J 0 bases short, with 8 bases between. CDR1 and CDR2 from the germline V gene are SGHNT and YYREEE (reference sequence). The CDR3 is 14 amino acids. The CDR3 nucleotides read TGTGCCAGCAGCAATCCTATCTCTGGAAACACCATATATTTT. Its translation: CASSNPISGNTIYF.

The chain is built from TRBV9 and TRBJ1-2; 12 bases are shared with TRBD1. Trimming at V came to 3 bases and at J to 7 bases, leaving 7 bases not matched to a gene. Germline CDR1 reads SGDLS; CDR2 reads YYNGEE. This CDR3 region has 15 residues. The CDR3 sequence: CASSAGTGGFRGYTF. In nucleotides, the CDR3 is TGTGCCAGCAGCGCAGGGACAGGGGGCTTTCGTGGCTACACCTTC. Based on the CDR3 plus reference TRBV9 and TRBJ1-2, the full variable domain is DSGVTQTPKHLITATGQRVTLRCSPRSGDLSVYWYQQSLDQGLQFLIQYYNGEERAKGNILERFSAQQFPDLHSELNLSSLELGDSALYFCASSAGTGGFRGYTFGSGTRLTVV.

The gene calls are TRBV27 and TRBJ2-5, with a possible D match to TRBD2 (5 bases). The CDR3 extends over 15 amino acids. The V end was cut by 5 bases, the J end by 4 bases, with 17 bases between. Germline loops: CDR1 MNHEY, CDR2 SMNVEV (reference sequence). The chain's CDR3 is CASSNLPREGETQYF. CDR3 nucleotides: TGTGCCAGCAGTAACCTCCCTCGGGAAGGAGAGACCCAGTACTTC.

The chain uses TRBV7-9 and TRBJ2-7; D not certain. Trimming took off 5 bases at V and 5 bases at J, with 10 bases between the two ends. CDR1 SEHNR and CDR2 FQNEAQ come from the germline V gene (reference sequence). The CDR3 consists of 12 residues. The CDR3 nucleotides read TGTGCCAGCAGCCCTTCCGCGAACGAGCAGTACTTC. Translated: CASSPSANEQYF.

The CDR3 is CASSLKQGASGYTF. The CDR3 DNA is TGTGCCAGCAGCTTGAAACAGGGGGCATCGGGCTACACCTTC. This chain links TRBV5-4 with TRBJ1-2; 9 bases agree with TRBD1. The CDR3 has 14 amino acids. In germline, CDR1 is SGHNT, CDR2 YYREEE (reference sequence). Germline trimming cut 1 base from V and 8 bases from J; bases unmatched to any gene: 6.

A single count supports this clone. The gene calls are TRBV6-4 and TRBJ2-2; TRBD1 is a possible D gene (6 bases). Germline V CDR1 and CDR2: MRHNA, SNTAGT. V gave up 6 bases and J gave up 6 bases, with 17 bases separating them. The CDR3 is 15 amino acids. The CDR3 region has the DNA TGTGCCAGCAGGAGAACCGACTCAGGGGCCGGGGAGCTGTTTTTT. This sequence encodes CASRRTDSGAGELFF.

DNA for the CDR3: TGCAGTGGGCTAGGGGCCTACGAGCAGTACTTC. Amino acid sequence: CSGLGAYEQYF. This chain joins TRBV20-1 and TRBJ2-7; TRBD1 might be the D (5 bases). This CDR3 is 11 amino acids long. Germline lookup yields CDR1 DFQATT and CDR2 SNEGSKA (reference sequence). V shed 7 bases and J shed 2 bases, with 9 bases lying between them.

CDR3 nucleotides: TGCGCCAGCAGCACCGGACTAGCGCAAGAGACCCAGTACTTC. This sequence encodes CASSTGLAQETQYF. J is TRBJ2-5 and V is TRBV5-1; 9 bases line up with TRBD2. The CDR3 is 14 amino acids. CDR1 and CDR2 (germline): SGHRS, YFSETQ. J gave up 2 bases and V 4 bases, and 3 bases lay outside the gene matches.

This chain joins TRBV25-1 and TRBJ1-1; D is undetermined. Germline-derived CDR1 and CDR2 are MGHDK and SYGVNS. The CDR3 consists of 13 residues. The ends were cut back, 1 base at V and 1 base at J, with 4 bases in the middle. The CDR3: CASSEWQNTEAFF. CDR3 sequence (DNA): TGTGCCAGCAGTGAATGGCAGAACACTGAAGCTTTCTTT.

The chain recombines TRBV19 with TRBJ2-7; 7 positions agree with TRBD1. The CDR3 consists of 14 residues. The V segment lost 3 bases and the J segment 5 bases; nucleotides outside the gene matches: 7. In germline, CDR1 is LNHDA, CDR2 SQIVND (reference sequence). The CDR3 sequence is CASSIGQGVDEQYF. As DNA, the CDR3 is TGTGCCAGTAGTATTGGGCAGGGGGTGGACGAGCAGTACTTC. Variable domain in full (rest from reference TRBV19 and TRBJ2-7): DGGITQSPKYLFRKEGQNVTLSCEQNLNHDAMYWYRQDPGQGLRLIYYSQIVNDFQKGDIAEGYSVSREKKESFPLTVTSAQKNPTAFYLCASSIGQGVDEQYFGPGTRLTVT.